What follows are 25 T cell receptor beta chains derived from one specimen sequenced in a study of control samples from healthy donors and cancer patients. TCRdb's table, derived via immunoSEQ multiplex PCR, lists solely in-frame clones and lacks some. Of around 100,000 clones in the sample, over 85% were seen once. Sequencing used blood. Receptors originate from a human donor in good health. The donor label of this sample is uncertain.

The genes are TRBV6-5 and TRBJ1-3; 7 bases match TRBD1. V lost 7 bases to trimming and J lost 2 bases; unmatched junction nucleotides: 2. Germline CDR1 is MNHEY and CDR2 is SVGAGI. This CDR3 is 13 amino acids long. The CDR3 sequence: CASTQGAGNTIYF. CDR3 DNA sequence: TGTGCCAGCACCCAGGGGGCTGGAAACACCATATATTTT.

This clone was picked up one time. The chain carries TRBV7-8 and TRBJ2-5; D is uncertain. CDR3 length equals 16 residues. The V gene's germline CDR1 is SGHVS and CDR2 FQNEAQ. Trimming shortened V by 5 bases and J by 3 bases, and 19 bases separated the two germline ends. CDR3: CASSPLLIDLKETQYF. CDR3 coding DNA: TGTGCCAGCAGCCCACTGCTTATCGACTTGAAAGAGACCCAGTACTTC. Filled out from reference TRBV7-8 and TRBJ2-5, the complete variable domain reads GAGVSQSPRYKVAKRGQDVALRCDPISGHVSLFWYQQALGQGPEFLTYFQNEAQLDKSGLPSDRFFAERPEGSVSTLKIQRTQQEDSAVYLCASSPLLIDLKETQYFGPGTRLLVL.

V and J are TRBV5-6 and TRBJ2-2; 11 positions match TRBD1. Germline values: CDR1 SGHDT, CDR2 YYEEEE. This CDR3 comprises 16 residues. V was pared by 2 bases and J by 5 bases, with 5 bases of the junction left unmatched. The CDR3 is CASSFSGTGGTGELFF. CDR3 nucleotides: TGTGCCAGCAGCTTCTCCGGGACAGGGGGGACCGGGGAGCTGTTTTTT.

The chain has TRBV10-1 and TRBJ2-7; perhaps TRBD1 as D (6 bases). The CDR3 runs to 17 residues. Trimming cost V 4 bases and J 4 bases, with 23 bases left between them. Germline CDR1 WNHNN, CDR2 SYGVQD (reference sequence). This CDR3 is CASSASHSPDSTYEQYV. The CDR3 DNA reads TGCGCCAGCAGTGCTTCTCATTCCCCGGACAGCACATACGAGCAGTACGTC.

V gene TRBV6-2 or TRBV6-3 combines with J gene TRBJ2-1; 7 nucleotides agree with TRBD1. This CDR3 region has 14 residues. Germline assignment: CDR1 MNHEY and CDR2 SVGEGT. V lost 2 bases to trimming and J lost 6 bases; unmatched junction nucleotides: 4. DNA of the CDR3: TGTGCCAGCAGTTACCGGACAGGACTCAATGAGCAGTTCTTC. It codes for CASSYRTGLNEQFF.

The V and J genes are TRBV18 and TRBJ2-1, with TRBD1 matching 8 bases. CDR1 is KGHSH and CDR2 is LQKENI in the germline V gene. V shed 6 bases and J 4 bases; nucleotides not matched to a gene: 11. The CDR3 runs to 16 residues. The CDR3 loop reads CASSHGQGLSYNEQFF. The CDR3 DNA is TGTGCCAGCTCGCACGGACAGGGCCTGTCTTACAATGAGCAGTTCTTC. Variable domain in full (rest from reference TRBV18 and TRBJ2-1): NAGVMQNPRHLVRRRGQEARLRCSPMKGHSHVYWYRQLPEEGLKFMVYLQKENIIDESGMPKERFSAEFPKEGPSILRIQQVVRGDSAAYFCASSHGQGLSYNEQFFGPGTRLTVL.

The rearrangement joins TRBV10-2 to TRBJ2-3; 9 positions match TRBD2. The CDR3 is made up of 14 amino acids. Germline V lookup: CDR1 WSHSY, CDR2 SAAADI. V shed 8 bases, J shed 3 bases, and the junction held 6 bases outside the gene matches. CDR3 DNA sequence: TGCGCCAGCGGATCCGCGGGGGGGACAGATACGCAGTATTTT. This encodes CASGSAGGTDTQYF.

The chain carries TRBV6-5 and TRBJ1-4, with D unresolved. This CDR3 has 14 residues. CDR1 and CDR2 from the germline V gene are MNHEY and SVGAGI. The ends were cut back, 2 bases at V and 4 bases at J, with 8 bases in the middle. CDR3 amino acids: CASSYGDGNEKLFF. DNA of the CDR3: TGTGCCAGCAGTTACGGGGATGGTAATGAAAAACTGTTTTTT.

This clone was seen a single time. The V gene is TRBV12-5, the J gene TRBJ2-7; TRBD1 agrees at 9 bases. The CDR3 runs 15 residues. CDR1 and CDR2 from the germline V gene are LGHNT and FRNRAP. The trim removed 5 bases at V and 7 bases at J, leaving 12 bases unmatched. In DNA form, the CDR3 reads TGTGCTAGTGGTGAAACCGGGACAGGGTTCGGGGAGCAGTACTTC. It yields the protein CASGETGTGFGEQYF.

This chain joins TRBV7-9 and TRBJ1-5, with TRBD1 as a possible D gene (5 bases). Trimming shortened V by 6 bases and J by 4 bases, and 13 bases separated the two germline ends. The germline V gene encodes CDR1 SEHNR and CDR2 FQNEAQ (reference sequence). This CDR3 comprises 14 residues. For the CDR3, the DNA is TGTGCCAGCAGTGGGGACCGCCTTAATCAGCCCCAGCATTTT. Translated: CASSGDRLNQPQHF. The full variable domain, with the rest looked up from reference TRBV7-9 and TRBJ1-5, is DTGVSQNPRHKITKRGQNVTFRCDPISEHNRLYWYRQTLGQGPEFLTYFQNEAQLEKSRLLSDRFSAERPKGSFSTLEIQRTEQGDSAMYLCASSGDRLNQPQHFGDGTRLSIL.

This sequence joins TRBV11-2 and TRBJ1-1; D unresolved. CDR3 length: 12 amino acids. In germline, CDR1 is SGHAT, CDR2 FQNNGV. Trimming left V 7 bases short and J 5 bases short, with 11 bases between. The CDR3 region has the DNA TGTGCCAGCAATCAACTAGAAACTGAAGCTTTCTTT. Protein product: CASNQLETEAFF.

The chain is built from TRBV7-8 and TRBJ2-3, with 14 bases lining up with TRBD2. V was pared by 2 bases and J by 4 bases, with 2 bases of the junction left unmatched. This CDR3 has 16 amino acids. CDR1 and CDR2 from the germline V gene are SGHVS and FQNEAQ. The CDR3 bases are TGTGCCAGCAGCTTACGACTAGCGGGGGGGGCAGATACGCAGTATTTT. Residues: CASSLRLAGGADTQYF. The full variable domain, completed using reference TRBV7-8 and TRBJ2-3, is GAGVSQSPRYKVAKRGQDVALRCDPISGHVSLFWYQQALGQGPEFLTYFQNEAQLDKSGLPSDRFFAERPEGSVSTLKIQRTQQEDSAVYLCASSLRLAGGADTQYFGPGTRLTVL.

The genes are TRBV5-4 and TRBJ2-1; 10 bases line up with TRBD2. CDR1 and CDR2 (germline): SGHNT, YYREEE (reference sequence). V shed 6 bases and J 7 bases; nucleotides not matched to a gene: 10. The CDR3 loop spans 15 amino acids. The chain's CDR3 is CASTTVAGGLNEQFF. The CDR3 coding sequence is TGTGCCAGCACCACTGTAGCGGGGGGCCTAAATGAGCAGTTCTTC.

V gene TRBV30 combines with J gene TRBJ2-7; unclear D gene. Germline V gives CDR1 GTSNPN, CDR2 SVGIG (reference sequence). Trimming took 2 bases from V and 3 from J, leaving 11 bases between them. This CDR3 is 13 amino acids long. In nucleotides, the CDR3 is TGTGCCTGGAGTCCGGGCAGAAACTACGAGCAGTACGTC. Protein: CAWSPGRNYEQYV.

This chain joins TRBV14 and TRBJ2-2; TRBD2 might be the D (5 bases). Trimming took off 4 bases at V and 4 bases at J, with 13 bases between the two ends. CDR1 and CDR2 (germline): SGHDN, FVKESK. The CDR3 loop spans 15 amino acids. The CDR3 region has the DNA TGTGCCAGCAGCCCTCCGGGGAGAGGCACCGGGGAGCTGTTTTTT. It encodes CASSPPGRGTGELFF.

This sequence joins TRBV7-2 and TRBJ1-2, with TRBD1 as a possible D gene (6 bases). Germline V CDR1 and CDR2: SGHTA, FQGNSA. The CDR3 contains 18 residues. Between the trimmed V and J ends, which lost 2 bases and 0 bases, there was a span of 19 bases. The CDR3 DNA reads as TGTGCCAGCAGCTTATCCCCGCGAGGGACATTGTCTAACTATGGCTACACCTTC. Protein sequence: CASSLSPRGTLSNYGYTF.

This clone showed up just a few times. The chain recombines TRBV14 with TRBJ1-2; D not resolved. Germline V lookup: CDR1 SGHDN, CDR2 FVKESK. Trimming took off 2 bases at V and 7 bases at J, with 14 bases between the two ends. The CDR3 contains 14 residues. CDR3 bases: TGTGCCAGCAGCCAACGAGGTGTTTGGGGTGGCTACACCTTC. Amino acids: CASSQRGVWGGYTF.

This clone was picked up one time. V usage is TRBV4-3 and J usage is TRBJ1-5; D is perhaps TRBD1 (5 bases). Germline assignment: CDR1 LGHNA and CDR2 YSLEER. Between the trimmed V and J ends, which lost 0 bases and 3 bases, there was a span of 24 bases. The CDR3 is made up of 20 amino acids. CDR3 DNA sequence: TGCGCCAGCAGCCAAGATCTAACTCTACGGGGGGTCCCCCTCAATCAGCCCCAGCATTTT. It translates to CASSQDLTLRGVPLNQPQHF.

The CDR3 DNA is TGTGCCTGGAGTGTACTTCAGGACTTTTTTTACAATGAGCAGTTCTTC. Translated: CAWSVLQDFFYNEQFF. The chain couples TRBV30 to TRBJ2-1; a possible D gene is TRBD2 (5 bases). Germline values: CDR1 GTSNPN, CDR2 SVGIG (reference sequence). Trimming took 0 bases from V and 4 from J, leaving 16 bases between them. There are 16 residues in the CDR3. The full variable domain, with the rest looked up from reference TRBV30 and TRBJ2-1, is SQTIHQWPATLVQPVGSPLSLECTVEGTSNPNLYWYRQAAGRGLQLLFYSVGIGQISSEVPQNLSASRPQDRQFILSSKKLLLSDSGFYLCAWSVLQDFFYNEQFFGPGTRLTVL.

The rearrangement links TRBV24-1 to TRBJ2-2; D remains unclear. Trimming removed 5 bases from V and 8 bases from J, with 20 bases in between. CDR1 is KGHDR, CDR2 SFDVKD, per germline. This CDR3 has 16 residues. CDR3 DNA: TGTGCCACCAGTGCTACGGTCGCCGTGCAAAGAGGGGAGCTGTTTTTT. Translating it yields CATSATVAVQRGELFF.

The rearrangement joins TRBV19 to TRBJ1-4, with TRBD1 matching over 9 bases. This CDR3 is 15 amino acids long. With V trimmed by 0 bases and J by 7 bases, 3 bases remained unmatched. The V gene's germline CDR1 is LNHDA and CDR2 SQIVND (reference sequence). CDR3 amino acids: CASSIEGQGCEKLFF. CDR3 DNA: TGTGCCAGTAGTATAGAGGGACAGGGTTGTGAAAAACTGTTTTTT.

The chain couples TRBV7-8 to TRBJ1-1; D unresolved. Trimming removed 1 base from V and 6 bases from J, with 18 bases in between. This CDR3 has 16 residues. Germline V gene sequence: CDR1 SGHVS, CDR2 FQNEAQ. In DNA form, the CDR3 reads TGTGCCAGCAGCTTAGTATTTTCGAGGGCTCCCGCTGAAGCTTTCTTT. Its translation: CASSLVFSRAPAEAFF. Using reference TRBV7-8 and TRBJ1-1 for the parts outside the CDR3, the full variable domain is GAGVSQSPRYKVAKRGQDVALRCDPISGHVSLFWYQQALGQGPEFLTYFQNEAQLDKSGLPSDRFFAERPEGSVSTLKIQRTQQEDSAVYLCASSLVFSRAPAEAFFGQGTRLTVV.

This clone was counted once. This chain links TRBV6-5 with TRBJ2-2; D is unclear. There are 16 residues in the CDR3. Germline CDR1 MNHEY, CDR2 SVGAGI. V was trimmed by 2 bases and J by 3 bases, leaving 13 bases between them. CDR3 in amino acids: CASSYGLTDHTGELFF. CDR3 in DNA: TGTGCCAGCAGTTACGGGTTAACCGATCACACCGGGGAGCTGTTTTTT.

This clone was recorded once. The gene calls are TRBV5-4 and TRBJ1-6; D remains ambiguous. CDR1 and CDR2 from the germline V gene are SGHNT and YYREEE (reference sequence). Trimming removed 0 bases at V and 5 bases at J, with 9 bases between. The CDR3 is 15 amino acids. The CDR3: CASSLAGSDNSPLHF. The CDR3 DNA reads as TGTGCCAGCAGCTTGGCGGGGTCGGATAATTCACCCCTCCACTTT.

The J gene is TRBJ1-1, the V gene TRBV18; D might be TRBD1 (6 bases). Trimming left V 0 bases short and J 9 bases short, with 8 bases between. The CDR3 consists of 12 residues. Per the germline V gene, CDR1 is KGHSH and CDR2 is LQKENI. The chain's CDR3 is CASSPPTGKAFF. CDR3 DNA sequence: TGTGCCAGCTCACCACCCACAGGGAAAGCTTTCTTT. Full variable domain (outside the CDR3, taken from reference TRBV18 and TRBJ1-1): NAGVMQNPRHLVRRRGQEARLRCSPMKGHSHVYWYRQLPEEGLKFMVYLQKENIIDESGMPKERFSAEFPKEGPSILRIQQVVRGDSAAYFCASSPPTGKAFFGQGTRLTVV.